What follows are 16 T cell receptor beta chains derived from one specimen sequenced in a study of tumor-infiltrating lymphocytes in oesophageal squamous cell carcinoma. One entry per CDR3 protein, called by TCRdb with MiXCR from the PCR reads. The sample comprises about 19,000 distinct CDR3 sequences, roughly 40% of which are singletons, and roughly 36% rests with the top ten. The source material was esophageal tumor tissue. The receptors here all came from a male donor with esophageal squamous cell carcinoma.

As for this clonotype: This sequence may be a read error, since a much larger clone differs from it by one base. The V call is TRBV6-1, the J call TRBJ1-2, with 7 bases lining up with TRBD1. This CDR3 spans 14 amino acids. In germline, CDR1 is MNHNS, CDR2 SASEGT. CDR3 protein: CTSGEPGTVQGYTF. In nucleotides, the CDR3 is TGTACCAGCGGGGAGCCCGGGACAGTCCAGGGCTACACCTTC.

The chain combines TRBV12-3 or TRBV12-4 with TRBJ2-1; maybe TRBD2 (5 bases). The DNA end is more similar to TRBJ2-7, so the J call may be wrong. CDR3 length: 13 amino acids. CDR3 in amino acids: CASSFVAPHEQYF. The CDR3, as DNA: TGTGCCAGCAGTTTCGTAGCGCCCCACGAGCAGTACTTC.

In nucleotides, the CDR3 is TGTGCCAGCAGCTTCACAGGGGGCGCGAACACTGAAGCTTTCTTT. Its translation is CASSFTGGANTEAFF. V usage is TRBV7-3 and J usage is TRBJ1-1; TRBD1 agrees at 9 bases. The CDR3 consists of 15 residues. The germline V gene encodes CDR1 SGHTA and CDR2 FQGTGA. V was pared by 3 bases and J by 1 base, with 3 bases of the junction left unmatched. The full variable domain, rest sourced from reference TRBV7-3 and TRBJ1-1, is GAGVSQTPSNKVTEKGKYVELRCDPISGHTALYWYRQSLGQGPEFLIYFQGTGAADDSGLPNDRFFAVRPEGSVSTLKIQRTERGDSAVYLCASSFTGGANTEAFFGQGTRLTVV.

Remarks on this clonotype: Here the CDR3 omits its conserved ending phenylalanine or tryptophan, so a read error is the likely source. No DNA is shown, since the ends of the CDR3 on it are uncertain; the CDR3 is the one TCRdb lists. V usage is TRBV27 and J usage is TRBJ2-1; the table's D call of TRBD2 was not tested on the DNA. The CDR3 is made up of 8 amino acids, end residues included. Germline V lookup: CDR1 MNHEY, CDR2 SMNVEV (reference sequence). The CDR3 region is CASSFIGG.

This clonotype was observed a few times. V is TRBV7-9 and J is TRBJ2-3, with TRBD1 identical over 7 bases. The germline gives CDR1 SEHNR, CDR2 FQNEAQ (reference sequence). V lost 1 base and J lost 5; bases outside the gene matches: 3. The CDR3 runs 14 residues. The chain's CDR3 is CASSLGQGKDTQYF. Here the CDR3 DNA reads TGTGCCAGCAGCTTAGGACAGGGTAAAGATACGCAGTATTTT.

By share, this clonotype counts as medium-sized. The chain joins TRBV11-2 to TRBJ2-3, with 7 bases fitting TRBD2. Unmatched junction bases numbered 9, after V lost 5 bases and J lost 1 base. CDR1 is SGHAT, CDR2 FQNNGV, per germline. This CDR3 is 16 amino acids long. DNA for the CDR3: TGTGCCAGCAGCCCCCGGGAGGCCCATCGCACAGATACGCAGTATTTT. Its translation is CASSPREAHRTDTQYF.

This clonotype showed up many times. V usage is TRBV7-8 and J usage is TRBJ1-2; no firm D call. Germline CDR1 and CDR2: SGHVS and FQNEAQ. The CDR3 length is 14 residues. V lost 1 base and J lost 7, with 13 bases in between. This CDR3 reads CASSLELGRSGYTF. CDR3 DNA sequence: TGTGCCAGCAGCTTAGAGCTCGGGAGGAGTGGCTACACCTTC. Full variable domain (rest looked up from reference TRBV7-8 and TRBJ1-2): GAGVSQSPRYKVAKRGQDVALRCDPISGHVSLFWYQQALGQGPEFLTYFQNEAQLDKSGLPSDRFFAERPEGSVSTLKIQRTQQEDSAVYLCASSLELGRSGYTFGSGTRLTVV.

The CDR3 reads CASSILAGGGDEQYF. CDR3 nucleotides: TGTGCCAGCAGCATACTAGCGGGAGGCGGGGACGAGCAGTACTTC. This chain connects TRBV9 to TRBJ2-7; 12 nucleotides agree with TRBD2. The length of the CDR3 is 15 residues. CDR1 and CDR2 from the germline V gene are SGDLS and YYNGEE. The V and J ends lost 4 bases and 5 bases, in that order; junction bases with no gene match: 7.

On this clonotype itself: Without the conserved terminal phenylalanine or tryptophan, this CDR3 likely stems from a read error. It is unclear where the CDR3 begins or ends on the DNA, so no DNA is shown, and the CDR3 is as TCRdb lists it. CDR3 loop: CASSQRLYAGNEQYFGA. This chain joins TRBV7-2 and TRBJ2-6; the table names TRBD1, a call not compared with the DNA. Germline assignment: CDR1 SGHTA and CDR2 FQGNSA. With termini counted, the CDR3 has 17 amino acids.

The chain has TRBV3-1 and TRBJ1-1; no clear D gene. The DNA end is a closer match to TRBJ2-3, so the J assignment may be wrong. CDR1 is LGHDT and CDR2 is YNNKEL in the germline V gene (reference sequence). CDR3 length: 14 amino acids. The CDR3 nucleotides read TGTGCCAGCAGCCAAGACGGCCCGCGCGATACGCAGTATTTT. It translates to CASSQDGPRDTQYF.

At least ten counts were recorded for this clonotype. This rearrangement joins TRBV6-1 to TRBJ2-4; a weak D match, TRBD1 (7 bases). The germline V and J ends were trimmed by 6 bases and 0 bases, with 15 bases remaining between them. CDR1 is MNHNS, CDR2 SASEGT, per germline. This CDR3 is 16 amino acids long. For the CDR3, the DNA is TGTGCCAGCAGGAAACAGGGGACTCTAGCCAAAAACATTCAGTACTTC. It yields the protein CASRKQGTLAKNIQYF.

The chain couples TRBV11-1 to TRBJ1-2, with D tentatively TRBD1 (5 bases). The CDR3 is 13 amino acids. Trimming took off 5 bases at V and 4 bases at J, with 11 bases between the two ends. CDR1 and CDR2 from the germline V gene are SGHAT and FQDESV (reference sequence). The CDR3 is CASSHGGTYGYTF. The CDR3 coding sequence is TGTGCCAGCAGCCACGGGGGGACCTATGGCTACACCTTC.

This clonotype was observed at least ten times. This chain connects TRBV11-3 to TRBJ2-1; a possible D gene is TRBD2 (6 bases). CDR3 length: 15 amino acids. Germline CDR1 and CDR2: SGHNT and YENEEA. With 5 bases removed from V and 0 bases from J, the gap between germline ends came to 11 bases. CDR3 amino acids: CASSRLGSSYNEQFF. The CDR3 region has the DNA TGTGCCAGCAGCCGACTAGGGAGCTCCTACAATGAGCAGTTCTTC.

The V and J genes are TRBV6-6 and TRBJ2-5; 11 bases are a match to TRBD1. The J call may be wrong; the DNA end is better matched by TRBJ2-7. Germline V gene lookup returns CDR1 MNHNY and CDR2 SVGAGI (reference sequence). The CDR3 loop spans 14 amino acids. The CDR3 region has the DNA TGTGCCAGCAGGACCGGGACAGGGGGAAACGAGCAGTACTTC. The encoded protein is CASRTGTGGNEQYF.

This clonotype was counted at least ten times. The chain recombines TRBV2 with TRBJ1-5; no definite D call. Germline V gene lookup returns CDR1 SNHLY and CDR2 FYNNEI. V shed 4 bases and J shed 5 bases, with 9 bases lying between them. CDR3 size: 13 residues. CDR3 sequence reads: CASSVERDQPQHF. The CDR3 nucleotides read TGTGCCAGCAGTGTCGAAAGGGATCAGCCCCAGCATTTT.

This clonotype has ten or more counts. This sequence may be a read error, since a much larger clone differs from it by one base. The chain uses TRBV7-6 and TRBJ2-5; 10 nucleotides line up with TRBD2. The CDR3 runs 14 residues. Trimming cost V 8 bases and J 11 bases; bases outside gene matches: 14. Germline lookup yields CDR1 SGHVS and CDR2 FNYEAQ. CDR3 in DNA: TGTGCCAGCTCCACTAGCGGGGTTTACAATGAGCAGTACTTC. Translated: CASSTSGVYNEQYF. Together with reference TRBV7-6 and TRBJ2-5, the CDR3 gives the full variable domain: GAGVSQSPRYKVTKRGQDVALRCDPISGHVSLYWYRQALGQGPEFLTYFNYEAQQDKSGLPNDRFSAERPEGSISTLTIQRTEQRDSAMYRCASSTSGVYNEQYFGPGTRLLVL.